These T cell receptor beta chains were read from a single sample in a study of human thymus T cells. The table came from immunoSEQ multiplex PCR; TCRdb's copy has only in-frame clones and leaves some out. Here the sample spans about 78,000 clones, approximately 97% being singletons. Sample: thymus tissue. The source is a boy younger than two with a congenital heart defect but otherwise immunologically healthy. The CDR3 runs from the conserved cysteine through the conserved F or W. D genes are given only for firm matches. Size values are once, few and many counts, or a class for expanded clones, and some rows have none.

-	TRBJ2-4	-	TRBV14	CASSQDSAPGAIQYF	TGTGCCAGCAGCCAAGACTCCGCCCCGGGGGCCATTCAGTACTTC
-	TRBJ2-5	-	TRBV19	CASSDRDRQWETQYF	TGTGCCAGTAGCGATCGGGACCGCCAATGGGAGACCCAGTACTTC
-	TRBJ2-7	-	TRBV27	CASSLSPTQHREYSYEQYF	TGTGCCAGCAGTTTAAGTCCCACTCAGCACAGGGAATATAGCTACGAGCAGTACTTC
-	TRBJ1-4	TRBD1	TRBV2	CASSNEQGALGREKLFF	TGTGCCAGCAGCAACGAGCAGGGGGCGCTGGGCCGAGAAAAACTGTTTTTT
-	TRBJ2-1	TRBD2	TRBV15	CATSRETSGRAYNEQFF	TGTGCCACCAGCAGGGAGACTAGCGGGAGGGCCTACAATGAGCAGTTCTTC
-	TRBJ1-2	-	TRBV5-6	CASSFGAFYGYTF	TGTGCCAGCAGCTTTGGGGCTTTCTATGGCTACACCTTC
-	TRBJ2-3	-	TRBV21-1	CASSKGRSGETKDTQYF	TGTGCCAGCAGCAAAGGGAGGAGCGGGGAGACTAAAGATACGCAGTATTTT
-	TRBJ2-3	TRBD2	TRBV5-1	CASSFSGTSGRVVTDTQYF	TGCGCCAGCAGCTTTTCCGGGACTAGCGGGAGAGTGGTCACAGATACGCAGTATTTT
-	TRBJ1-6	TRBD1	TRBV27	CASSPTDRESNSPLHF	TGTGCCAGCAGCCCCACCGACAGGGAATCTAATTCACCCCTCCACTTT
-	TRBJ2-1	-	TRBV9	CASSPPLNFNPGNEQFF	TGTGCCAGCAGCCCTCCGTTAAATTTTAACCCGGGAAATGAGCAGTTCTTC
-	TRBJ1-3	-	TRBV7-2	CASSSEHRRGNTIYF	TGTGCCAGCAGCTCAGAACACAGGCGAGGAAACACCATATATTTT
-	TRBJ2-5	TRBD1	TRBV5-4	CASSGDREGETQYF	TGTGCCAGCAGCGGGGACAGGGAAGGGGAGACCCAGTACTTC
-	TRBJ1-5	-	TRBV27	CASTPVNPLRDGNQPQHF	TGTGCCAGCACCCCTGTAAACCCCCTTCGGGACGGCAATCAGCCCCAGCATTTT
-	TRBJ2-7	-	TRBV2	CASSRAGQYF	TGTGCCAGCAGTCGCGCAGGGCAGTACTTC
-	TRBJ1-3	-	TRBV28	CASRLMQGLAGNTIYF	TGTGCCAGCAGACTTATGCAGGGTTTAGCTGGAAACACCATATATTTT
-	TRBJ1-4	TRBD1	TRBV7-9	CASSRDRGENEKLFF	TGTGCCAGCAGCCGGGACAGGGGAGAGAATGAAAAACTGTTTTTT
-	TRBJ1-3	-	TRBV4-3	CASSQEPGNTIYF	TGCGCCAGCAGCCAAGAACCCGGAAACACCATATATTTT
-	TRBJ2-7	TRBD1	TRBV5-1	CASSEWDRTYEQYF	TGCGCCAGCAGCGAATGGGACAGAACCTACGAGCAGTACTTC
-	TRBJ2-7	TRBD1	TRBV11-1	CASSRDSGNYEQYF	TGTGCCAGCAGCCGGGACAGTGGGAACTACGAGCAGTACTTC
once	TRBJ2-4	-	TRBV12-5	CASDPWGRWPKNIQYF	TGTGCTAGTGACCCGTGGGGGAGGTGGCCCAAAAACATTCAGTACTTC
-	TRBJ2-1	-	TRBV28	CASSLRRGPYNEQFF	TGTGCCAGCAGTTTACGGCGGGGACCCTACAATGAGCAGTTCTTC
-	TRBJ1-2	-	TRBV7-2	CASSPKIQSYTF	TGTGCCAGCAGCCCTAAAATACAGAGCTACACCTTC
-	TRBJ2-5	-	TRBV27	CASSSNGESYQETQYF	TGTGCCAGCAGTTCAAACGGGGAGTCTTACCAGGAGACCCAGTACTTC
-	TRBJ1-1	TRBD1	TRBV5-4	CASSLAVTGASTGEAFF	TGTGCCAGCAGCTTGGCAGTGACAGGGGCCTCTACCGGTGAAGCTTTCTTT
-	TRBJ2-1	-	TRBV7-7	CASSPGHYSYNEQFF	TGTGCCAGCAGCCCGGGACATTACTCCTACAATGAGCAGTTCTTC
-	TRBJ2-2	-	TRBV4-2	CASSQEGGGVSRELFF	TGTGCCAGCAGCCAAGAGGGGGGTGGGGTGTCGAGGGAGCTGTTTTTT
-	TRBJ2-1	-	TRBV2	CASRAVLALNEQFF	TGTGCCAGCAGGGCGGTTCTAGCCCTCAATGAGCAGTTCTTC
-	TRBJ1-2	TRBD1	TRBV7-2	CASSWGQIYGYTF	TGTGCCAGCAGCTGGGGACAGATCTATGGCTACACCTTC
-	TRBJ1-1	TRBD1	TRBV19	CASSKQGEAFF	TGTGCCAGTAGTAAACAGGGGGAAGCTTTCTTT
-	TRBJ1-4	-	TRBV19	CASSPAGTSNEKLFF	TGTGCCAGTAGTCCAGCCGGGACCAGCAATGAAAAACTGTTTTTT
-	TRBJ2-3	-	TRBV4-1	CASSQLDYPRADTQYF	TGCGCCAGCAGCCAACTGGACTACCCGAGGGCAGATACGCAGTATTTT
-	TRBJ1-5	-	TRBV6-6	CASSYSLPQPQHF	TGTGCCAGCAGTTACTCGCTTCCCCAGCCCCAGCATTTT
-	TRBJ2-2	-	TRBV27	CASSYRAGELFF	TGTGCCAGCAGTTACAGGGCCGGGGAGCTGTTTTTT
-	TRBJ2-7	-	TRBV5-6	CASSWQTGIYYEQYF	TGTGCCAGCAGCTGGCAGACAGGAATATACTACGAGCAGTACTTC
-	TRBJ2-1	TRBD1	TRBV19	CASTLGTGGQGPPNNEQFF	TGTGCCAGTACCCTCGGGACAGGAGGCCAGGGTCCCCCTAACAATGAGCAGTTCTTC
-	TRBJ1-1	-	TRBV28	CASSLWANTEAFF	TGTGCCAGCAGTTTATGGGCGAACACTGAAGCTTTCTTT
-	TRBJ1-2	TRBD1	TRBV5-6	CASSLGQGANYGYTF	TGTGCCAGCAGCTTGGGGCAGGGGGCTAACTATGGCTACACCTTC
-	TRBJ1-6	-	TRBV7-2	CASSSPRHRVKGSPLHF	TGTGCCAGCAGCTCCCCCCGCCACAGGGTGAAGGGTTCACCCCTCCACTTT
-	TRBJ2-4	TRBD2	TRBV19	CASRLAGGPGKNIQYF	TGTGCCAGTAGACTAGCGGGGGGGCCGGGCAAAAACATTCAGTACTTC
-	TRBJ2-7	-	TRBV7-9	CASSLAGRPDEQYF	TGTGCCAGCAGCCTTGCCGGGCGGCCGGACGAGCAGTACTTC
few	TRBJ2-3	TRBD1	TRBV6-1	CASSDPPGQGTDTQYF	TGTGCCAGCAGTGATCCGCCGGGACAGGGAACAGATACGCAGTATTTT
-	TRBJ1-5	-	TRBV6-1	CASSEGGPIF	TGTGCCAGCAGTGAAGGAGGGCCCATTTTT
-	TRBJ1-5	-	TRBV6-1	CASSGGGRGEYSNQPQHF	TGTGCCAGCAGTGGAGGGGGGCGCGGAGAATATAGCAATCAGCCCCAGCATTTT
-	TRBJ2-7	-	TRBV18	CASSTSNRYEQYF	TGTGCCAGCTCAACTAGTAATCGCTACGAGCAGTACTTC
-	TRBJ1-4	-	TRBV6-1	CASSMAQGRNEKLFF	TGTGCCAGCAGCATGGCACAGGGTAGAAACGAAAAACTGTTTTTT
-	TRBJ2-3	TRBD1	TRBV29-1	CSVADRVPPDTQYF	TGCAGCGTTGCCGACAGGGTTCCACCAGATACGCAGTATTTT
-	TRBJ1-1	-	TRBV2	CASSGGSGAEAFF	TGTGCCAGCAGTGGGGGGTCTGGCGCTGAAGCTTTCTTT